The 31 T cell receptor beta chains reported below all come from one sample, sequenced in a study of tumor and adjacent non-tumor tissue in lung cancer. No cell sorting was done before RNA was extracted from the tissue. The library came from three nested PCR rounds adapted from ARM-PCR protocols. TCRdb passed the multiplex PCR reads through MiXCR, listing each CDR3 protein once. Here the sample spans around 74,000 distinct CDR3 sequences, around 65% being singletons. Sequencing was carried out using lung tumor tissue. The source is a woman in her sixties or seventies with non-small cell lung cancer.

This clonotype has a handful of counts. A read error may explain this, as a much larger clone is one base away. The rearrangement links TRBV12-3 or TRBV12-4 to TRBJ1-4; D ambiguous. The CDR3 runs to 14 residues. The CDR3 coding sequence is TGTGTCAGCAGTCCATGGCCAACTAATGAAAAACTGTTTTTT. Protein product: CVSSPWPTNEKLFF.

The chain uses TRBV4-1 and TRBJ2-1; the D gene could be TRBD1 or TRBD2 (5 bases each). Germline CDR1 is MGHRA and CDR2 is YSYEKL. The V and J ends lost 3 bases and 8 bases respectively, with 17 bases between them. The CDR3 runs 15 residues. As DNA, the CDR3 is TGCGCCAGCAGCCAGGGCCGGACAAGGGGAGATGAGCAGTTCTTC. Translation gives CASSQGRTRGDEQFF.

On this clonotype: The CDR3 ends on some other residue instead of the conserved phenylalanine or tryptophan, so this is likely a read error. Here the CDR3 reads CSVEADDGSYEQYL. Written as DNA, the CDR3 is TGTAGCGTTGAAGCTGACGACGGCTCCTACGAGCAGTACCTC. The chain has TRBV29-1 and TRBJ2-7, with D maybe TRBD2 (5 bases). The CDR3 length is 14 residues. CDR1 and CDR2 from the germline V gene are SQVTM and ANQGSEA.

This clonotype occurred many times. V usage is TRBV11-2 and J usage is TRBJ2-1, with D unresolved. V lost 4 bases and J lost 5, with 15 bases in between. Germline values: CDR1 SGHAT, CDR2 FQNNGV. This CDR3 contains 15 residues. For the CDR3, the DNA is TGTGCCAGCAGCTCCTTTGAGCTCACCCACAATGAGCAGTTCTTC. The encoded protein is CASSSFELTHNEQFF. The complete variable domain, with remaining parts taken from reference TRBV11-2 and TRBJ2-1, reads EAGVAQSPRYKIIEKRQSVAFWCNPISGHATLYWYQQILGQGPKLLIQFQNNGVVDDSQLPKDRFSAERLKGVDSTLKIQPAKLEDSAVYLCASSSFELTHNEQFFGPGTRLTVL.

The table lists this clonotype with many counts. The chain employs TRBV29-1 and TRBJ2-7; D is perhaps TRBD2 (6 bases). Germline CDR1 is SQVTM and CDR2 is ANQGSEA. Trimming took off 6 bases at V and 6 bases at J, with 12 bases between the two ends. This CDR3 is built from 11 residues. The CDR3 DNA reads TGCAGCGTGGGGGGAGGACTCGAGCAGTACTTC. It encodes CSVGGGLEQYF.

Notes on this clonotype: Sequence at one end of the junction differs from germline and may be a read error. The rearrangement joins TRBV9 to TRBJ2-1; 11 bases line up with TRBD2. CDR3 length: 16 residues. CDR1 is SGDLS, CDR2 YYNGEE, per germline. CDR3: CASSDRLAGTHNEHFF. The CDR3 DNA sequence: TGTGCCAGCAGCGATCGACTAGCGGGAACCCACAATGAGCACTTCTTC.

With respect to this clonotype: The junction and the germline gene differ at one end; a read error may be behind it. This chain connects TRBV6-1 to TRBJ1-3; maybe TRBD1 (5 bases). The CDR3 covers 13 residues. Germline lookup yields CDR1 MNHNS and CDR2 SASEGT. The CDR3 sequence: CASSVDRINAIYF. CDR3 coding DNA: TGTGCCAGCAGTGTTGACAGAATAAACGCCATATATTTT.

The V gene is TRBV11-2, the J gene TRBJ2-1; D uncertain. Trimming took off 10 bases at V and 9 bases at J, with 25 bases between the two ends. Looked up from germline, CDR1 is SGHAT and CDR2 is FQNNGV. The CDR3 loop spans 15 amino acids. The DNA of the CDR3 is TGTGCCAATAGCTTACTTGACATGGGTGATGGTGAGCAGTTCTTC. It yields the protein CANSLLDMGDGEQFF.

This clonotype was recorded only once. An end of the junction does not agree with germline; a read error may underlie this. The rearrangement uses TRBV6-1 and TRBJ2-1; the match to TRBD2 covers 10 bases. The germline V gene encodes CDR1 MNHNS and CDR2 SASEGT. The CDR3 totals 17 residues. CDR3 sequence (DNA): TGTGCAAGCAGTCTCGAGATGGGACTAGCGAGGAACAATGAGCAGTTCTTC. This encodes CASSLEMGLARNNEQFF.

The rearrangement joins TRBV6-1 to TRBJ1-1; D is unresolved. This CDR3 is built from 18 residues. Deletions cut 6 bases from V and 5 bases from J, with 28 bases between. The germline CDR1 and CDR2 sequences are MNHNS and SASEGT. Here the CDR3 reads CASSILKLIGLRNTEAFF. The CDR3 nucleotides read TGTGCCAGCAGCATCTTAAAACTCATAGGGTTGAGGAATACTGAAGCTTTCTTT.

With respect to this clonotype: One end of the junction does not line up with germline, which may come from a read error. The V and J genes are TRBV4-1 and TRBJ2-7; D remains unclear. The germline V gene has CDR1 MGHRA and CDR2 YSYEKL. This CDR3 is 15 amino acids long. The CDR3 sequence: CASSLDVTSTYEQYF. The CDR3 DNA is TGCGCCAGTAGCCTAGATGTAACGTCTACCTACGAGCAGTACTTC.

In the case of this clonotype: At one of its ends the junction is not consistent with the germline gene, which may arise from a read error. The chain uses TRBV5-4 and TRBJ1-2, with D maybe TRBD1 (5 bases). The CDR3 consists of 16 residues. In germline, CDR1 is SGHNT, CDR2 YYREEE (reference sequence). As DNA, the CDR3 is TGTGCCGGCAGCTTGTTTGCGGAGGGACCGATCTATGGCTACACCTTC. It is translated as CAGSLFAEGPIYGYTF.

By sample share, this clonotype is large. CDR3: CSVEQKNNEQFF. CDR3 sequence (DNA): TGCAGCGTTGAACAGAAAAACAATGAGCAGTTCTTC. The chain has TRBV29-1 and TRBJ2-1; D is ambiguous. The CDR3 runs to 12 residues. Germline-derived CDR1 and CDR2 are SQVTM and ANQGSEA. V dropped 2 bases and J dropped 5 bases, with 7 bases sitting between them.

The chain uses TRBV28 and TRBJ2-2, with 7 bases lining up with TRBD2. CDR1 is MDHEN, CDR2 SYDVKM, per germline. CDR3 length: 14 residues. V gave up 9 bases and J gave up 11 bases; unmatched junction bases: 15. The CDR3, as DNA: TGTGCCAGAACGCAGGGAGGGAACATCGGAGAGCTGTTTTTT. Translating it yields CARTQGGNIGELFF.

Concerning this clonotype itself: This clone may be a read error of a much larger clone one base away. This sequence joins TRBV10-3 and TRBJ2-7, with D perhaps TRBD2 (6 bases). Looked up from germline, CDR1 is ENHRY and CDR2 is SYGVKD. The germline V and J ends were trimmed by 7 bases and 9 bases, with 16 bases remaining between them. The CDR3 totals 12 residues. The CDR3 DNA follows: TGTGCCATCAACCTCCCCGGGGGTGGGCAGTACTTC. Protein product: CAINLPGGGQYF.

On this clonotype: A much larger clonotype is one base distant, so this may be a read error. V usage is TRBV7-2 and J usage is TRBJ1-5, with D uncertain. Germline V gene data show CDR1 as SGHTA and CDR2 as FQGNSA. This CDR3 is built from 17 residues. CDR3 nucleotides: TGTGCCAGCAGCAGAAGCTATGGGGAGTTGACCAATCATCCCCAGCATTTT. It translates to CASSRSYGELTNHPQHF.

Only one count was recorded for this clonotype. At one end the junction does not follow the germline gene, possibly because of a read error. The chain joins TRBV5-5 to TRBJ2-7; no definite D call. CDR1 is SGHKS and CDR2 is YYEKEE in the germline V gene (reference sequence). CDR3 length equals 15 residues. CDR3 residues: CASSLGSRVPYEQYF. CDR3 DNA: TGTGCCAGCAGCTTGGGATCACGGGTCCCCTACGAACAGTACTTC.

To note about this clonotype: Given a much more abundant clone one base away, this may be a read error. The V and J genes are TRBV7-9 and TRBJ2-7; possible D gene TRBD1, 5 bases. CDR1 and CDR2 from the germline V gene are SEHNR and FQNEAQ (reference sequence). The CDR3 consists of 15 residues. CDR3: CANSPPQGSGYEQYF. The DNA of the CDR3 is TGTGCCAACAGCCCACCCCAGGGATCGGGTTACGAGCAGTACTTC.

Notes on this clonotype: A much larger clone is a single base away; this may be a read error. This sequence joins TRBV20-1 and TRBJ2-7; 8 bases are shared with TRBD2. V shed 0 bases, J shed 3 bases, and the junction held 13 bases outside the gene matches. CDR1 and CDR2 (germline): DFQATT, SNEGSKA (reference sequence). The CDR3 has 17 residues. The CDR3 nucleotides read TGCAGTGCTAGAGATCGATGGGGTAGCGGGACTGTCTACGAGCAGTACTTC. Residues: CSARDRWGSGTVYEQYF.

Details on this clonotype: A junction boundary mismatches the germline segment, possibly from a read error. The rearrangement uses TRBV20-1 and TRBJ2-7, with 10 bases identical to TRBD2. The CDR3 has 15 residues. CDR1 is DFQATT, CDR2 SNEGSKA, per germline (reference sequence). CDR3 residues: CNARDQGSGRNEHYF. In DNA form, the CDR3 reads TGCAATGCTAGAGATCAGGGTAGCGGGAGGAACGAGCACTACTTC.

The chain combines TRBV6-1 with TRBJ2-3, with D perhaps assigned TRBD1 or TRBD2 (5 bases each). This CDR3 has 14 residues. The V gene's germline CDR1 is MNHNS and CDR2 SASEGT. V lost 5 bases, J lost 2 bases, and 11 bases lay in between. The CDR3 is CASSIRGFTDTQYF. DNA of the CDR3: TGTGCCAGCAGTATACGGGGCTTCACAGATACGCAGTATTTT.

This rearrangement joins TRBV6-6 to TRBJ2-1; no firm D call. This CDR3 is 12 amino acids long. Germline CDR1 MNHNY, CDR2 SVGAGI (reference sequence). The germline V and J ends were trimmed by 6 bases and 9 bases, with 12 bases remaining between them. The CDR3 nucleotides are TGTGCCAGCAGCAGTGAATCCTTTGAGCAGTTCTTC. Its protein is CASSSESFEQFF.

By share, this clonotype counts as medium-sized. This rearrangement joins TRBV10-3 to TRBJ2-5, with 9 bases aligning to TRBD1. V lost 9 bases to trimming and J lost 1 base; unmatched junction nucleotides: 9. The CDR3 is 15 amino acids. Germline V gives CDR1 ENHRY, CDR2 SYGVKD. In DNA, the CDR3 is TGTGCCATTGGGACAGGGAGTCTATTCCAAGAGACCCAGTACTTC. It yields the protein CAIGTGSLFQETQYF.

This clonotype occurred a few times. V gene TRBV28 combines with J gene TRBJ2-6; possibly TRBD1 or TRBD2 for D (6 bases each). In germline, CDR1 is MDHEN, CDR2 SYDVKM. V dropped 4 bases and J dropped 3 bases, with 19 bases sitting between them. This CDR3 comprises 18 residues. CDR3 nucleotides: TGTGCCAGCAGTTCACTAGCATGGGGGGCTGGTGGGGCCAACGTCCTGACTTTC. It is translated as CASSSLAWGAGGANVLTF.

The DNA for the CDR3 is TGTGCCAGCAGCTTACCCGATCCCCACGAGCAGTACTTC. Translated: CASSLPDPHEQYF. The rearrangement joins TRBV28 to TRBJ2-7; D is ambiguous. This CDR3 spans 13 amino acids. CDR1 and CDR2 (germline): MDHEN, SYDVKM. The V and J ends lost 6 bases and 5 bases respectively, with 14 bases between them.

Here the CDR3 DNA reads TGTGTCGGCAGTGAGGGACTAGCCTACGAGCAGTACTTC. Translation gives CVGSEGLAYEQYF. The V call is TRBV6-1, the J call TRBJ2-7; 8 bases map to TRBD2. Germline CDR1 MNHNS, CDR2 SASEGT. The CDR3 runs to 13 residues.

The rearrangement links TRBV20-1 to TRBJ2-1; no clear D. The V end lost 3 bases, the J end lost 16 bases, and 28 bases lay between the germline ends. Per germline, CDR1 DFQATT and CDR2 SNEGSKA (reference sequence). This CDR3 comprises 15 residues. The CDR3 here is CSARLGGVVHNDQFF. In DNA, the CDR3 is TGCAGTGCTAGGCTAGGCGGAGTTGTCCACAATGATCAATTCTTC.

About this clonotype itself: The final CDR3 position lacks the conserved phenylalanine or tryptophan, pointing to a likely read error. This rearrangement joins TRBV6-5 to TRBJ1-1; a weak D match, TRBD1 (5 bases). CDR3 length: 15 residues. CDR1 is MNHEY and CDR2 is SVGAGI in the germline V gene. CDR3 amino acids: CVSSSRPPRGTEAFL. CDR3 DNA: TGTGTCAGCAGCTCGCGGCCCCCGCGGGGGACTGAAGCTTTCCTG.

Comments on this clonotype: A much bigger clone sits one base away, suggesting this may be a read error. CDR3 in amino acids: CASCLDYREQFF. In DNA, the CDR3 is TGCGCCAGCTGCTTAGACTACAGGGAGCAGTTCTTC. V gene TRBV5-1 combines with J gene TRBJ2-1; tentatively, D is TRBD1 or TRBD2 (5 bases each). CDR3 length: 12 residues. The V gene's germline CDR1 is SGHRS and CDR2 YFSETQ. Full variable domain (rest looked up from reference TRBV5-1 and TRBJ2-1): KAGVTQTPRYLIKTRGQQVTLSCSPISGHRSVSWYQQTPGQGLQFLFEYFSETQRNKGNFPGRFSGRQFSNSRSEMNVSTLELGDSALYLCASCLDYREQFFGPGTRLTVL.

V usage is TRBV9 and J usage is TRBJ2-7; no definite D call. Germline V gives CDR1 SGDLS, CDR2 YYNGEE. V was trimmed by 0 bases and J by 3 bases, leaving 10 bases between them. The CDR3 sequence is 14 residues long. The CDR3 coding sequence is TGTGCCAGCAGCGTAGACCTGGGCTTCTACGAGCAGTACTTC. Its protein product is CASSVDLGFYEQYF.

The chain carries TRBV7-3 and TRBJ2-3, with TRBD2 identical over 7 bases. CDR3 length: 15 residues. Germline-derived CDR1 and CDR2 are SGHTA and FQGTGA. V shed 6 bases, J shed 3 bases, and the junction held 9 bases outside the gene matches. The CDR3 sequence is CASRRAAGETDTQYF. The CDR3 nucleotides read TGTGCCAGCAGAAGAGCGGCGGGAGAAACAGATACGCAGTATTTT.